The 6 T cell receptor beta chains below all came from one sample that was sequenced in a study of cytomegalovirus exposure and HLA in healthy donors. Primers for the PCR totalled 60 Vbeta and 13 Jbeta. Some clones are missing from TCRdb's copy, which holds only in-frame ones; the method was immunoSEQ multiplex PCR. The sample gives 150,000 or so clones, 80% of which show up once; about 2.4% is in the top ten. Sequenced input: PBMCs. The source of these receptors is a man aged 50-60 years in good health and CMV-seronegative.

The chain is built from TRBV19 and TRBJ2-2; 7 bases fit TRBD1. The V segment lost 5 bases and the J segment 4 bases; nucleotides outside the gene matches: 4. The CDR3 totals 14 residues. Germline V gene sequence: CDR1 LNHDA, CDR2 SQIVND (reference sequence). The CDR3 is CASSPGTVTGELFF. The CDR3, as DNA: TGTGCCAGTAGTCCCGGGACAGTCACCGGGGAGCTGTTTTTT.

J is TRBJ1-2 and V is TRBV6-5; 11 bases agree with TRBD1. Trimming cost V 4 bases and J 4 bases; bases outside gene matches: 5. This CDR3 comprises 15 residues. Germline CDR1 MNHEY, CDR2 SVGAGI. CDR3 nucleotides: TGTGCCAGCAGTTCGGACAGGGGGCGCATCTATGGCTACACCTTC. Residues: CASSSDRGRIYGYTF.

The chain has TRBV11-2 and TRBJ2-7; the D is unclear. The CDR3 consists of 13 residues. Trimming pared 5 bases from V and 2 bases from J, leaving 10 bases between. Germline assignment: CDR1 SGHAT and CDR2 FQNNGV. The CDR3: CASSSFRAYEQYF. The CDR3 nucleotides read TGTGCCAGCAGCAGTTTTCGGGCCTACGAGCAGTACTTC. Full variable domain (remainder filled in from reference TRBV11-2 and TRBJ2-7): EAGVAQSPRYKIIEKRQSVAFWCNPISGHATLYWYQQILGQGPKLLIQFQNNGVVDDSQLPKDRFSAERLKGVDSTLKIQPAKLEDSAVYLCASSSFRAYEQYFGPGTRLTVT.

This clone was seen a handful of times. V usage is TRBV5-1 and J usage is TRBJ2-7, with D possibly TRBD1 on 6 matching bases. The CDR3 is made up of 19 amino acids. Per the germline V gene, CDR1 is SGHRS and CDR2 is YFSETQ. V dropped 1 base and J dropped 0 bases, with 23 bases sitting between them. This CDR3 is CASSLTLQPLTGDSYEQYF. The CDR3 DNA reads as TGCGCCAGCAGCTTGACCTTGCAACCTCTGACAGGAGACTCCTACGAGCAGTACTTC.

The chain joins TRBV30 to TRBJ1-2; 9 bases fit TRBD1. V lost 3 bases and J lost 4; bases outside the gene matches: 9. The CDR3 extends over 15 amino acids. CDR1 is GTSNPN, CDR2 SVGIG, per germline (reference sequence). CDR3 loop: CAWSQYRGHGYGYTF. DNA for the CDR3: TGTGCCTGGAGCCAATACAGGGGGCACGGCTATGGCTACACCTTC.

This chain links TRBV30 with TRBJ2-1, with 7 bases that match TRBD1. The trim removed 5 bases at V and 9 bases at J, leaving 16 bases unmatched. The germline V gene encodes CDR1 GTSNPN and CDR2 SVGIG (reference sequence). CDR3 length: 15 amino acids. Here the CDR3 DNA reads TGTGCCTGGGGGGCCCTAGGGGGCTATGACGGTGAGCAGTTCTTC. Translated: CAWGALGGYDGEQFF.